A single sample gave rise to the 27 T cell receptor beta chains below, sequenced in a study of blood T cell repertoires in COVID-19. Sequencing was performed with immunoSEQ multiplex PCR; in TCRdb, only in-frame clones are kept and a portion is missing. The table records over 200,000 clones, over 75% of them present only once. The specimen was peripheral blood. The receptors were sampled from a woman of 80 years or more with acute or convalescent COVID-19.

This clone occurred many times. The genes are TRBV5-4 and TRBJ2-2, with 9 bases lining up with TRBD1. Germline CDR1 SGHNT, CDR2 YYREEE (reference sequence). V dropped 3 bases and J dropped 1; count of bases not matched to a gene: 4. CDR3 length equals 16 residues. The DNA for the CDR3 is TGTGCCAGCAGCTCGGCGGGACAGGGGAACACCGGGGAGCTGTTTTTT. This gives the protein CASSSAGQGNTGELFF.

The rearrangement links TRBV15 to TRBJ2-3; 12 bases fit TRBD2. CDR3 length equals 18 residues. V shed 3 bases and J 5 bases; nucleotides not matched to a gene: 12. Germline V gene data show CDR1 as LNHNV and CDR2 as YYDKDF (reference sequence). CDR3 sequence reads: CATSRGGRTSGKEDTQYF. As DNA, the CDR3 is TGTGCCACCAGCAGGGGGGGGAGGACTAGCGGGAAGGAAGATACGCAGTATTTT.

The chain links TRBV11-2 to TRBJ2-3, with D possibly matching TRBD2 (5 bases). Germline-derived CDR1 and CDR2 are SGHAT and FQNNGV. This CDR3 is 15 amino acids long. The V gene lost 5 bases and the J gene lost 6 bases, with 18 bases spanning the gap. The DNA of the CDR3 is TGTGCCAGCAGCCCACTAGTTGCACATCCGGATACGCAGTATTTT. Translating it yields CASSPLVAHPDTQYF.

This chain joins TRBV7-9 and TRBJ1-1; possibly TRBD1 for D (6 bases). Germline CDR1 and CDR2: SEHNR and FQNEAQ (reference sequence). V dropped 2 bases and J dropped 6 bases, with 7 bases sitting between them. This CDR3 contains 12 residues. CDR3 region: CASSLYRAEAFF. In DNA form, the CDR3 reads TGTGCCAGCAGCTTATACAGGGCTGAAGCTTTCTTT. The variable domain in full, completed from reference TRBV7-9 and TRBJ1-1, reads DTGVSQNPRHKITKRGQNVTFRCDPISEHNRLYWYRQTLGQGPEFLTYFQNEAQLEKSRLLSDRFSAERPKGSFSTLEIQRTEQGDSAMYLCASSLYRAEAFFGQGTRLTVV.

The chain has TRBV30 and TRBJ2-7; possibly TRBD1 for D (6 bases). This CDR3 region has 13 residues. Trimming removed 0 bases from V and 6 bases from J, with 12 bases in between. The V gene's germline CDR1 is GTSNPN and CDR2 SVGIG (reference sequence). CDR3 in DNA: TGTGCCTGGAGTGTACACAGGGTAGGCGAGCAGTACTTC. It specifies CAWSVHRVGEQYF.

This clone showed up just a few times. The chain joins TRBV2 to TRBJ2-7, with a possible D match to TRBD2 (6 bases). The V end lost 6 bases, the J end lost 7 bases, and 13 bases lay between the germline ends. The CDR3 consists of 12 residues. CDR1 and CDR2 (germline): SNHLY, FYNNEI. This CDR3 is CASRRDSEEQYF. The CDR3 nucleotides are TGTGCCAGCAGGCGGGACTCAGAAGAGCAGTACTTC.

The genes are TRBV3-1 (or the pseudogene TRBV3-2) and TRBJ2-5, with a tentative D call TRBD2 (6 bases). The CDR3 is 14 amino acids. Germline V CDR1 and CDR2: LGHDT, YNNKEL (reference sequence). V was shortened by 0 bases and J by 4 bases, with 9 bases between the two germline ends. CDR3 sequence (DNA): TGTGCCAGCAGCCAAGATCAGGGAGGAGAGACCCAGTACTTC. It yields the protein CASSQDQGGETQYF.

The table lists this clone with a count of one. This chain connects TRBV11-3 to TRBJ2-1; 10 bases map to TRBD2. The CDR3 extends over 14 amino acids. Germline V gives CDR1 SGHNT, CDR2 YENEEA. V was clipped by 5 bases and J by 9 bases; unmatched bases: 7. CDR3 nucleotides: TGTGCCAGCAGCAGAGCGGGGGGGCCAGGTGAGCAGTTCTTC. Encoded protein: CASSRAGGPGEQFF.

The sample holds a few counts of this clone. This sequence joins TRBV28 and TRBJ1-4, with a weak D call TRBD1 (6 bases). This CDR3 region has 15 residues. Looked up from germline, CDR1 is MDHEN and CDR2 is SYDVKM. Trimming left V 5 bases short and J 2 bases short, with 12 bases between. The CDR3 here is CASSPSGATNEKLFF. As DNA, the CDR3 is TGTGCCAGCAGTCCATCAGGGGCCACTAATGAAAAACTGTTTTTT.

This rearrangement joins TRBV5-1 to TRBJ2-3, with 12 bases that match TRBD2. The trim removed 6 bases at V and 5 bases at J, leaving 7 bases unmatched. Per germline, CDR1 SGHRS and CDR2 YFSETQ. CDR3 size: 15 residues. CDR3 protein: CASKLLAGGLDTQYF. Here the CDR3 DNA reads TGCGCCAGCAAGTTACTAGCGGGGGGATTAGATACGCAGTATTTT.

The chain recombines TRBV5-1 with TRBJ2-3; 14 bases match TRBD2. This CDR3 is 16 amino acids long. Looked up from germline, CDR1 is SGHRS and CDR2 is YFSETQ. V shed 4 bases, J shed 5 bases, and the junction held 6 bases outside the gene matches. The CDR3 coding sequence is TGCGCCAGCAGCAGGACCGGGACTAGCGGGAGAGATACGCAGTATTTT. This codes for CASSRTGTSGRDTQYF.

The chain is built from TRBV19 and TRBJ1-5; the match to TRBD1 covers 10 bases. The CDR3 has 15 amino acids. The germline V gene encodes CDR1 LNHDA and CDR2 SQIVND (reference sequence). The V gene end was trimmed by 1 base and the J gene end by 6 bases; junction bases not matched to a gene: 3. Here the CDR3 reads CASSIGGTGVQPQHF. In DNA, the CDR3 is TGTGCCAGTAGTATAGGGGGGACAGGGGTTCAGCCCCAGCATTTT.

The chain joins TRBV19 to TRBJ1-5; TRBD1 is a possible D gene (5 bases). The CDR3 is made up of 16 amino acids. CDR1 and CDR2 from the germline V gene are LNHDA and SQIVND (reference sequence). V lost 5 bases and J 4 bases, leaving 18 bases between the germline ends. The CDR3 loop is CASSPIGHIENQPQHF. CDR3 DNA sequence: TGTGCCAGTAGTCCCATCGGACACATTGAGAATCAGCCCCAGCATTTT.

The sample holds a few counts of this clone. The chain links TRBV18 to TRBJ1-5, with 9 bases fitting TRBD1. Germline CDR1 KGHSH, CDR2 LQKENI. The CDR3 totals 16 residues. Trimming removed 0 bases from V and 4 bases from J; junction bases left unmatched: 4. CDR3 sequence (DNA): TGTGCCAGCTCACCACCGAGCGGGACAGGGAATCAGCCCCAGCATTTT. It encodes CASSPPSGTGNQPQHF. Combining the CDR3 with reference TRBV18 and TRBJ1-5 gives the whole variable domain NAGVMQNPRHLVRRRGQEARLRCSPMKGHSHVYWYRQLPEEGLKFMVYLQKENIIDESGMPKERFSAEFPKEGPSILRIQQVVRGDSAAYFCASSPPSGTGNQPQHFGDGTRLSIL.

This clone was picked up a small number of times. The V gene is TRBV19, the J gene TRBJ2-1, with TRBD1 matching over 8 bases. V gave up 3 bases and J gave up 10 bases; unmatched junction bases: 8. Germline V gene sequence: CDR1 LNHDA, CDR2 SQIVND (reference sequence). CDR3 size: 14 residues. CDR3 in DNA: TGTGCCAGTAGTATGACAGGACAGGGCAGGGAGCAGTTCTTC. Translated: CASSMTGQGREQFF. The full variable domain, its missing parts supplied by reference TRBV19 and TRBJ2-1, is DGGITQSPKYLFRKEGQNVTLSCEQNLNHDAMYWYRQDPGQGLRLIYYSQIVNDFQKGDIAEGYSVSREKKESFPLTVTSAQKNPTAFYLCASSMTGQGREQFFGPGTRLTVL.

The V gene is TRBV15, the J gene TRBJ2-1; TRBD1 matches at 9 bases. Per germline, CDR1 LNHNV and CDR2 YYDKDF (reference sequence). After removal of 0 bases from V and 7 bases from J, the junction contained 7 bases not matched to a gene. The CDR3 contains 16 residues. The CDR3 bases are TGTGCCACCAGCAGAGATCGGGGACAGGGAAGAAATGAGCAGTTCTTC. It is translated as CATSRDRGQGRNEQFF.

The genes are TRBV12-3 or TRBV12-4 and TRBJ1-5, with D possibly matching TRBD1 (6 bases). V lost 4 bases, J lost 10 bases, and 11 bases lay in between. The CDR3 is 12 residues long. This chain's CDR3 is CASSSYRDPQHF. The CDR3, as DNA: TGTGCCAGCAGTTCCTACAGGGACCCCCAGCATTTT.

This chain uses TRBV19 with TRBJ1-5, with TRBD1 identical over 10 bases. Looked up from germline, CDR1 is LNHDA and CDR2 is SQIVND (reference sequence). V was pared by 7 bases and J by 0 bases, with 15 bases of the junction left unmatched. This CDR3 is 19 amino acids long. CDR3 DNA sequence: TGTGCCAGTAATCGACTTGGGACAGGGGATCTCTATAGCAATCAGCCCCAGCATTTT. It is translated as CASNRLGTGDLYSNQPQHF. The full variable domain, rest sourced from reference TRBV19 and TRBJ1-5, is DGGITQSPKYLFRKEGQNVTLSCEQNLNHDAMYWYRQDPGQGLRLIYYSQIVNDFQKGDIAEGYSVSREKKESFPLTVTSAQKNPTAFYLCASNRLGTGDLYSNQPQHFGDGTRLSIL.

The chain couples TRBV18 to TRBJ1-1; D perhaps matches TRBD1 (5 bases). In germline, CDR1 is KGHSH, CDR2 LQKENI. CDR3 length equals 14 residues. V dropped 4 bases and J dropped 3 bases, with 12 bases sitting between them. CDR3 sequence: CASSRDSVHTEAFF. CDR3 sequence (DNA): TGTGCCAGCTCACGCGACAGCGTTCACACTGAAGCTTTCTTT.

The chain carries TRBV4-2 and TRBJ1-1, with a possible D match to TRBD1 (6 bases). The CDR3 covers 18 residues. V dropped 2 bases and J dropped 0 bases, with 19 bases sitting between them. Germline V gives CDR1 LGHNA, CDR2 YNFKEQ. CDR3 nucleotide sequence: TGTGCCAGCAGCCAATTGGGAGCGGGGGCAGAGATGAACACTGAAGCTTTCTTT. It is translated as CASSQLGAGAEMNTEAFF.

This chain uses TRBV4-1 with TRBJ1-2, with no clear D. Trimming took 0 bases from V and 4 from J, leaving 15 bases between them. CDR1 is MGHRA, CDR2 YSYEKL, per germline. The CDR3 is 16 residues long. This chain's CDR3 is CASSQDPGGSSYGYTF. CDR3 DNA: TGCGCCAGCAGCCAAGATCCCGGCGGTTCCTCCTATGGCTACACCTTC.

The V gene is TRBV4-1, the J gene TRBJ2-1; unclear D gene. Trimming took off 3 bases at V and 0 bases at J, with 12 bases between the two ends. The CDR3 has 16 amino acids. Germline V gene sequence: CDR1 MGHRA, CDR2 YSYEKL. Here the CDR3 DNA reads TGCGCCAGCAGCCAGGAAGTTAGGAGCTCCTACAATGAGCAGTTCTTC. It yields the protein CASSQEVRSSYNEQFF.

This CDR3 reads CAWSAWAGGSEAFF. For the CDR3, the DNA is TGTGCCTGGAGTGCCTGGGCGGGGGGTTCTGAAGCTTTCTTT. The gene calls are TRBV30 and TRBJ1-1, with a possible D match to TRBD1 (5 bases). This CDR3 is 14 amino acids long. Germline CDR1 and CDR2: GTSNPN and SVGIG (reference sequence). Trimming shortened V by 1 base and J by 6 bases, and 15 bases separated the two germline ends.

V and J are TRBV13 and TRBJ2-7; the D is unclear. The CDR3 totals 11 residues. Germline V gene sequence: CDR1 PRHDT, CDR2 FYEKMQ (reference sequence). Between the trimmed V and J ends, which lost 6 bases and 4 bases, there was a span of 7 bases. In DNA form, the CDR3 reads TGTGCCAGCAGTCGAGGTTACGAGCAGTACTTC. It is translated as CASSRGYEQYF.

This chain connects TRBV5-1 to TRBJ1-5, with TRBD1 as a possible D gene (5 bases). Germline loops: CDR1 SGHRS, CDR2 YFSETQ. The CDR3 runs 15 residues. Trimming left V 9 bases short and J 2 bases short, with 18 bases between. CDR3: CATPGGSSGNQPQHF. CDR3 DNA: TGCGCCACCCCTGGGGGGTCCTCTGGCAATCAGCCCCAGCATTTT. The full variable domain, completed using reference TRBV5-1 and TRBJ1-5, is KAGVTQTPRYLIKTRGQQVTLSCSPISGHRSVSWYQQTPGQGLQFLFEYFSETQRNKGNFPGRFSGRQFSNSRSEMNVSTLELGDSALYLCATPGGSSGNQPQHFGDGTRLSIL.

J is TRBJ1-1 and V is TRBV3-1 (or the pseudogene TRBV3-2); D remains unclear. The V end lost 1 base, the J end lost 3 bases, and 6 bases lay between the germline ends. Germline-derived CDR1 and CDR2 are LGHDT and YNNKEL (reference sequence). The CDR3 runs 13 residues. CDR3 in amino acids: CASSQGDYTEAFF. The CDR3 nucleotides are TGTGCCAGCAGCCAAGGCGATTACACTGAAGCTTTCTTT.

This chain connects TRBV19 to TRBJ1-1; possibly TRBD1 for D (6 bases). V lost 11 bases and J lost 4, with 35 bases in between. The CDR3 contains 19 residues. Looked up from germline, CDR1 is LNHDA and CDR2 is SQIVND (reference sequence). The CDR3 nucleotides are TGTGCCTCAAGTACTATATTCGGGGGGGACATCCAGAGGAGCACTGAAGCTTTCTTT. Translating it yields CASSTIFGGDIQRSTEAFF. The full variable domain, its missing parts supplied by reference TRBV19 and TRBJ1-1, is DGGITQSPKYLFRKEGQNVTLSCEQNLNHDAMYWYRQDPGQGLRLIYYSQIVNDFQKGDIAEGYSVSREKKESFPLTVTSAQKNPTAFYLCASSTIFGGDIQRSTEAFFGQGTRLTVV.